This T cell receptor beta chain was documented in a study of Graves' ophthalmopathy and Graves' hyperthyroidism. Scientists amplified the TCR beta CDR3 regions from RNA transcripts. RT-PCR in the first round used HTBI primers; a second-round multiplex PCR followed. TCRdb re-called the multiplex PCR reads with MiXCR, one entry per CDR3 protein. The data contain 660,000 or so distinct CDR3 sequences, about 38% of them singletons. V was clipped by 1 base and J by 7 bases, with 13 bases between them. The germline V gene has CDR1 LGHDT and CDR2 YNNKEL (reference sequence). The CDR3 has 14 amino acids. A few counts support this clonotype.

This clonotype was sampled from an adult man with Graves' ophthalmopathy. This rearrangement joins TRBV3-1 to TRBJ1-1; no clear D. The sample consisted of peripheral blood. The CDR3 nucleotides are TGTGCCAGCAGCCAAGGCGGGGATTATAGTGAAGCTTTCTTT. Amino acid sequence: CASSQGGDYSEAFF.